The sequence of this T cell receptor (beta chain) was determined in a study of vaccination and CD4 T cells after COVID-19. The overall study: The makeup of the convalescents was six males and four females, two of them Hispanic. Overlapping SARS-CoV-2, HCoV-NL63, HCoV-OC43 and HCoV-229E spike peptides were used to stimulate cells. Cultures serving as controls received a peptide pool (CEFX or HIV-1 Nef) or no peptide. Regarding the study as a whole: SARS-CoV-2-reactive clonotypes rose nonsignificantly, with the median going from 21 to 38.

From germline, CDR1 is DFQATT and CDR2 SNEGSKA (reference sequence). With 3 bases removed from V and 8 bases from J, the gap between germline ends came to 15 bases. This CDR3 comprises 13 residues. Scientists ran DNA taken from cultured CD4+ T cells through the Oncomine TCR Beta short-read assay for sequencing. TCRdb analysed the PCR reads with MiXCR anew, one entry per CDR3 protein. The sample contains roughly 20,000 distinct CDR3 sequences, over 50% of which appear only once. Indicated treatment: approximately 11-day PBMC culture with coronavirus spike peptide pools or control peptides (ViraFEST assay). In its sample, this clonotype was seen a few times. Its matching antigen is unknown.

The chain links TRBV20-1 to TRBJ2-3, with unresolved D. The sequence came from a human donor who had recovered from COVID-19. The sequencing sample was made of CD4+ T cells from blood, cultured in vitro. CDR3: CSARGGEPGTQYF. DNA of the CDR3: TGCAGTGCTAGGGGCGGAGAACCGGGTACGCAGTATTTT.